Here is one TCR beta chain with its context. The antigen is undetermined. This sample was included in a study of PD-1 blockade in classical Hodgkin lymphoma. Study outcomes and limitations: A significant rise in TCR diversity was seen by C4D1 for CD4+ cells but not for CD8+ cells. As was reported, newly diagnosed patients showed lower baseline TCR diversity than healthy donors did.

Repertoires were generated with immunoSEQ multiplex PCR, while TCRdb's copy carries only in-frame clones and drops some. Of about 47,000 clones listed, 90% were seen once; the top ten hold about 14%. Described time point: cycle 4 day 1 (C4D1), after 5 to 7 weeks of nivolumab. Autologous stem cell transplantation was followed by relapse in every patient, and brentuximab vedotin exposure varied. CDR3 length: 15 amino acids. Germline assignment: CDR1 MGHRA and CDR2 YSYEKL. Trimming cost V 4 bases and J 0 bases, with 10 bases left between them. The sequence was obtained from a human donor with classical Hodgkin lymphoma. The rearrangement links TRBV4-1 to TRBJ2-4; D is perhaps TRBD1 (5 bases). This sample comprised peripheral blood mononuclear cells (PBMCs), obtained before the fourth cycle of nivolumab. CDR3 loop: CASSLGVLAKNIQYF. The CDR3 DNA follows: TGCGCCAGCAGCCTAGGGGTTCTAGCCAAAAACATTCAGTACTTC.